This TCR beta chain was identified in a study of T cells after yellow fever vaccination (dated by TCRdb to the late 2010s). Study-wide context: Libraries from fractions with low cell numbers were prepared with the SMART-Seq v4 Ultra Low Input RNA kit. Bulk PBMC replicates and cell subsets were isolated from blood drawn at multiple timepoints before and after both primary and secondary immunization. To track T-cell clones before and after primary and booster YFV17D yellow fever vaccination, bulk TCR alpha and beta repertoires were sequenced longitudinally. The cohort comprised two healthy male donors, one aged 18 to 29 and one aged 30 to 40 years. Paper-wide results and their limitations: Only a couple of donors were included in the study, so the extent to which the findings can be generalized is limited. FACS-sorted repertoires could contain abundant contaminating clonotypes from the bulk population, so computational filtering was required. A small fraction of clonotypes appeared in both the CD4 and CD8 compartments, likely as a result of convergent recombination. After the booster, most clones that had expanded after primary vaccination were detected again (roughly 95% of CD4 and 70% to 90% of CD8), suggesting broad maintenance of memory. Compared with the primary T-cell response, the secondary T-cell response was faster but weaker, reaching its peak on day 5 rather than on day 15.

Sample treatment or condition, as interpreted from the label and publication: live attenuated yellow fever vaccine strain. At every blood-draw timepoint, two biological replicates of bulk PBMCs were collected. PBMCs were isolated from peripheral blood using a standard Ficoll-Paque protocol. TriZol was used to extract RNA from bulk PBMCs, CD4 and CD8 fractions, and dextramer-positive and dextramer-negative fractions. With regard to this clonotype: Its antigen remains undetermined. Base qualities are missing; no much larger clone stands one base away.

Synthesis of TCR cDNA relied on 5'RACE template switching, a step that introduced a universal primer site along with unique molecular identifiers. cDNA synthesis was primed from both the TCR alpha and TCR beta constant segments. Libraries were amplified in two PCR steps, with sample barcodes and sequencing adapters added in the second step. Sequencing of libraries was done on Illumina HiSeq 2500 (2x100 bp) or NovaSeq (2x150 bp). Per the authors' processing: Demultiplexing of reads and collapsing into UMI consensus sequences were performed with MIGEC, and V(D)J alignment was carried out with MiXCR. Vaccine-responding clonotypes were defined with edgeR using replicate PBMC samples, requiring FDR below 0.01 and a log2 fold change above 5 up to day 15. Bulk clonotypes were assigned CD4 or CD8 identity according to which sequenced CD4 or CD8 repertoire held them at higher abundance. The raw public reads went through TCRdb reprocessing: fastp at Q25, MiXCR clone calling, in-frame beta chains kept. Rows with a matching CDR3 protein are joined into one entry that keeps the most common DNA and genes. The V and J calls come from TCRdb's annotation, not from the publication. The sample yields roughly 300,000 distinct CDR3 sequences; around 8.1% were counted once. The ten biggest clones cover 17% of the sample.

V drops 5 bases and J drops 6 bases, leaving 13 bases in between. For CDR1 and CDR2, the germline V gene lists SGHTA and FQGNSA. Spanning cysteine to phenylalanine, the CDR3 consists of 13 amino acids. Of the read, only the CDR3 DNA is kept; its 39 bases are in frame from base 1. The receptor comes from a man between 18 and 29 years old who received the YFV17D yellow fever vaccine. The rearrangement combines TRBV7-2 with TRBJ1-1; TRBD1 is a weak D gene call, 5 bases matching. The sample was PBMCs, taken around 45 days after the first yellow fever vaccination. This receptor carries the CDR3 CASSIRVVAEAFF. The base sequence is TGTGCCAGCAGCATCAGGGTTGTTGCTGAAGCTTTCTTT.